This TCR beta chain was sequenced during a study of OX40 agonist ivuxolimab in advanced cancers. Across the study: Clinicians treated patients with ivuxolimab, an agonistic anti-OX40 (CD134) antibody.

Method: immunoSEQ multiplex PCR; TCRdb's copy keeps in-frame clones and lacks some. Of fewer than 90,000 clones listed, 92% are singletons. Overall study findings and caveats: Expansion of clones was among the lowest in partial responders at 0.1-3.0 mg/kg.

Sampling times: baseline, cycle 4 day 1, cycle 7 day 1. This clone was seen only a few times. What it binds is unknown. The material was CD4+ or CD8+ T cells sorted from blood, obtained in a trial of the OX40 agonist ivuxolimab. The TCR comes from an adult with an advanced solid tumor such as melanoma, head and neck, liver or kidney cancer.

The CDR3 nucleotides are TGTGCCAGCAGCCCAAGGTCGGGCTACTCCTCCTACGAGCAGTACTTC. Protein sequence: CASSPRSGYSSYEQYF. V is TRBV7-8 and J is TRBJ2-7; D ambiguous. This CDR3 is built from 16 residues. Germline V gene data show CDR1 as SGHVS and CDR2 as FQNEAQ. The V and J ends lost 5 bases and 0 bases respectively, with 17 bases between them.